This T cell receptor (beta chain) appears in the sequencing data of a study of spatial heterogeneity in lung cancer. The overall study: Available follow-up PBMC samples, collected a median of roughly two years post-resection, were sequenced. Consistently, beta-chain sequences turned up in larger numbers than alpha-chain sequences did.

This CDR3 is 14 amino acids long. Trimming cost V 0 bases and J 2 bases; bases outside gene matches: 0. Germline V CDR1 and CDR2: LGHDT, YNNKEL (reference sequence). TCRdb re-called the 5' RACE reads with MiXCR, one entry per CDR3 protein. The table includes 45,000 to 50,000 distinct CDR3 sequences, roughly 12% detected once. This clonotype appeared a few times. Its specificity is not known. Stated time point: blood at routine non-recurrence follow-up after resection. General study points: Ubiquitous, expanded tumor-derived TCRs were more frequently observed in blood at resection than at follow-up.

This chain connects TRBV3-1 to TRBJ2-5; 7 positions agree with TRBD2. The sequence was obtained from a male donor with early-stage non-small cell lung cancer. The sequencing here drew on PBMCs, taken at follow-up. The CDR3 sequence is CASSQEGLQETQYF. The CDR3, as DNA: TGTGCCAGCAGCCAAGAGGGACTACAAGAGACCCAGTACTTC.